Described below is a single T cell receptor beta chain sequence and its context. Its target is unknown. The source of the sample is a study of OX40 agonist ivuxolimab in advanced cancers. Study findings and constraints: Some of the nonresponding patients also showed low levels of normalized T-cell clonal expansion. Antigens targeted by the expanded peripheral T cells were not determined.

Sequencing was performed with immunoSEQ multiplex PCR; in TCRdb, only in-frame clones are kept and a portion is missing. The sample has over 85,000 clones; just under 85% are singletons. The length of the CDR3 is 15 residues. Trimming took 4 bases from V and 7 from J; bases not matched to a gene: 9. Germline loops: CDR1 SGHNT, CDR2 YYREEE (reference sequence). This TCR derives from an adult with an advanced solid tumor such as melanoma, head and neck, liver or kidney cancer. The rearrangement joins TRBV5-4 to TRBJ2-7; 12 bases align to TRBD1. Specimen: CD4+ or CD8+ T cells sorted from blood, collected in a trial of the OX40 agonist ivuxolimab. DNA for the CDR3: TGTGCCAGCAGCCTATCGGGACAGGGGGCCAGGGAGCAGTACTTC. It specifies CASSLSGQGAREQYF.